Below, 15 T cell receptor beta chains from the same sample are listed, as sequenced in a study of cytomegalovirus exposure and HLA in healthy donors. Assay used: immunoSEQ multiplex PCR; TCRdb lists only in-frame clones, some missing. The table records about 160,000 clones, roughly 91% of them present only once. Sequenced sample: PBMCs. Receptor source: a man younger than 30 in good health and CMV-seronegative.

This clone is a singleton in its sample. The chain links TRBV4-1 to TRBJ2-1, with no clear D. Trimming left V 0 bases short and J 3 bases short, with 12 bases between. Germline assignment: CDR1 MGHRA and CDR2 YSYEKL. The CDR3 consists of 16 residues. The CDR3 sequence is CASSQDLSLLYNEQFF. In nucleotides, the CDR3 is TGCGCCAGCAGCCAAGACCTTAGCCTACTCTACAATGAGCAGTTCTTC.

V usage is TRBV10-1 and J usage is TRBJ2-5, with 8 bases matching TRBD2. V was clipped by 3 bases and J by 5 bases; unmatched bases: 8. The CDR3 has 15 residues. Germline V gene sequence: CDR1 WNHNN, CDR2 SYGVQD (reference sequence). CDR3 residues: CASSEGSGARETQYF. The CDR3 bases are TGCGCCAGCAGTGAAGGTAGCGGGGCTCGGGAGACCCAGTACTTC.

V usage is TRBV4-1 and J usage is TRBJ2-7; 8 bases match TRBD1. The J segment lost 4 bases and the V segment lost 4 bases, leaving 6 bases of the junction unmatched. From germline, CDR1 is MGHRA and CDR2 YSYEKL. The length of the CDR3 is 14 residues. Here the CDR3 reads CASSPKTGDYEQYF. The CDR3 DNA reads TGCGCCAGCAGCCCCAAGACAGGGGATTACGAGCAGTACTTC.

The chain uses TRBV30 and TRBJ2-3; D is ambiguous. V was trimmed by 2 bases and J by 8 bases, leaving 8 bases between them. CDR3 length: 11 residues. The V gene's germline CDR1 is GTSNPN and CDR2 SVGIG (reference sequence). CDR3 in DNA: TGTGCCTGGAGTCCTCTAGGTACGCAGTATTTT. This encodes CAWSPLGTQYF. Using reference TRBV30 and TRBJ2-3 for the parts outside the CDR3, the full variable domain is SQTIHQWPATLVQPVGSPLSLECTVEGTSNPNLYWYRQAAGRGLQLLFYSVGIGQISSEVPQNLSASRPQDRQFILSSKKLLLSDSGFYLCAWSPLGTQYFGPGTRLTVL.

The CDR3 region is CASYNRAIRGNTIYF. DNA of the CDR3: TGTGCCAGCTACAACAGGGCCATCAGGGGAAACACCATATATTTT. The chain combines TRBV6-6 with TRBJ1-3; D is possibly TRBD1 (6 bases). The CDR3 is made up of 15 amino acids. Per germline, CDR1 MNHNY and CDR2 SVGAGI (reference sequence). V lost 8 bases and J 4 bases, leaving 18 bases between the germline ends.

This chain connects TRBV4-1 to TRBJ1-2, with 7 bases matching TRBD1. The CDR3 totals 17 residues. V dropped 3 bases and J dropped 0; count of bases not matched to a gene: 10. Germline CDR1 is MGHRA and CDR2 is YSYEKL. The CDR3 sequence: CASSHPGTADSNYGYTF. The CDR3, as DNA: TGCGCCAGCAGCCACCCTGGGACAGCGGATTCTAACTATGGCTACACCTTC.

The CDR3: CASRLSDRENTEAFF. CDR3 bases: TGTGCCAGTAGACTTTCGGACAGGGAGAACACTGAAGCTTTCTTT. The J gene is TRBJ1-1, the V gene TRBV19; 8 bases are shared with TRBD1. The germline V gene encodes CDR1 LNHDA and CDR2 SQIVND (reference sequence). After removal of 6 bases from V and 1 base from J, the junction contained 7 bases not matched to a gene. The CDR3 consists of 15 residues.

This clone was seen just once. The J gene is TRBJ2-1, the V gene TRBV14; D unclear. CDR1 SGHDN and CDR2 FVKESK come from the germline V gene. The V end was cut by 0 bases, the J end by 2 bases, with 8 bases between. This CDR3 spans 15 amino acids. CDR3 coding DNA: TGTGCCAGCAGCCAAGATTCAGGCCCCTACAATGAGCAGTTCTTC. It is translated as CASSQDSGPYNEQFF.

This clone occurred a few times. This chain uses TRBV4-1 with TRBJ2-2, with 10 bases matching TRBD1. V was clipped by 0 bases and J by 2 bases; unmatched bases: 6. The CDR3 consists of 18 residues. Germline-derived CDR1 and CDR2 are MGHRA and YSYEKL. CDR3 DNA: TGCGCCAGCAGCCAAGATCTCCGGGACAGGGGCAACACCGGGGAGCTGTTTTTT. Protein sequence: CASSQDLRDRGNTGELFF.

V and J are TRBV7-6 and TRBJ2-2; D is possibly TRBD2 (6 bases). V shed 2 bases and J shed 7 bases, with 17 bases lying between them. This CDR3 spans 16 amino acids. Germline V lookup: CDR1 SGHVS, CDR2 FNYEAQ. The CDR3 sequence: CASSLRAEEGRGELFF. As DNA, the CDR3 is TGTGCCAGCAGCTTACGTGCGGAGGAGGGGCGCGGGGAGCTGTTTTTT.

DNA for the CDR3: TGCGCCAGCAGCCAAGATCCGCAGGTTAATCAGCCCCAGCATTTT. Its translation: CASSQDPQVNQPQHF. The chain recombines TRBV4-1 with TRBJ1-5; D gene uncertain. Germline V gene lookup returns CDR1 MGHRA and CDR2 YSYEKL. The CDR3 has 15 amino acids. Trimming took off 0 bases at V and 4 bases at J, with 10 bases between the two ends.

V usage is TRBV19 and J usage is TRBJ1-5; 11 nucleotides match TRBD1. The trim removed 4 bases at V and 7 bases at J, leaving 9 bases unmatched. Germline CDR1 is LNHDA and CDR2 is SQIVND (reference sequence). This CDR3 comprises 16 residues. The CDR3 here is CASSTPGQGAAQPQHF. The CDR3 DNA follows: TGTGCCAGTAGTACCCCCGGACAGGGGGCGGCGCAGCCCCAGCATTTT.

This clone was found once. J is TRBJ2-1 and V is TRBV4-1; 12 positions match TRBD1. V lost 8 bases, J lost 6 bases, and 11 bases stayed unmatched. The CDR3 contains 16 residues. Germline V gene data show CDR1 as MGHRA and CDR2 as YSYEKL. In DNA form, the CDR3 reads TGCGCCAGCTATTACGGGACAGGGGGCGCGGGCAATGAGCAGTTCTTC. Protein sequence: CASYYGTGGAGNEQFF.

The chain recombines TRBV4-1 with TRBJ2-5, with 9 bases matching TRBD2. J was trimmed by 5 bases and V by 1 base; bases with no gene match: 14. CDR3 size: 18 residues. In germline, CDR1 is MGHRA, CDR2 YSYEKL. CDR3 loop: CASSQGVLGGRARETQYF. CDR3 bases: TGCGCCAGCAGCCAAGGTGTTCTAGGCGGGAGGGCCCGCGAGACCCAGTACTTC.

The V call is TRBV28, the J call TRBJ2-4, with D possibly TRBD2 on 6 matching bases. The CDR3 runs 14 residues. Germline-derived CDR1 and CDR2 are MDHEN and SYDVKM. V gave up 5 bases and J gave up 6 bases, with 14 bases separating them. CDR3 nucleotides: TGTGCCAGCAGTCAGATGCAGGGAGGAAACATTCAGTACTTC. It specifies CASSQMQGGNIQYF.